The entry below gives a single TCR beta chain sequence along with its context. This sample was included in a study of shared clonotypes between healthy human individuals. V was pared by 4 bases and J by 2 bases, with 3 bases of the junction left unmatched. This CDR3 is built from 14 residues. CDR1 and CDR2 from the germline V gene are LNHNV and YYDKDF (reference sequence). It was at deep level that the assay was run. The data were produced by immunoSEQ multiplex PCR, yet TCRdb's version contains in-frame clones alone and is incomplete. The sample records about 2.4 million clones, approximately 93% being singletons.

This chain connects TRBV15 to TRBJ2-7, with TRBD2 matching 9 bases. Sequencing was done on a sample of naive CD4+ T cells from PBMCs. The subset denotes: CD45RA+ positively selected. The TCR originated in a young man in good health. Some clones in this sample may be carry-over from other donors' samples. CDR3 nucleotides: TGTGCCACCAGCAACGGCGGGAGGGCCTACGAGCAGTACTTC. Translated, it gives CATSNGGRAYEQYF.